This T cell receptor (beta chain) appears in the sequencing data of a study of beta chain features in type 1 diabetes. Across the study: Similarity in age, gender and cell yields was seen between patients and healthy donors.

The CDR3 length is 18 residues. CDR1 is LNHDA, CDR2 SQIVND, per germline (reference sequence). With V trimmed by 5 bases and J by 0 bases, 9 bases remained unmatched. Overall study results and limits: Cells carrying high TCR expression could end up over-represented when cDNA is sequenced. Naive, central memory and regulatory TCRB repertoires appeared more similar among patients than healthy donors.

What was sequenced were expressed TCRB transcripts, since all of the isolated RNA had been reverse transcribed. Measured with immunoSEQ multiplex PCR; TCRdb has only the in-frame clones, and not every one. The sample includes 250,000 to 400,000 clones, about 15% of them seen just once. CD4+ naive, central memory, regulatory and stem cell-like memory cells were sorted via CD45RO/CCR7/CD25/CD127/CD95/CD27. This clone has only a few counts. Its antigen is as yet unknown. This TCR was recovered from a man aged 30 to 45 in good health. The chain couples TRBV19 to TRBJ2-1; 11 bases match TRBD2. Source material: central memory CD4+ T cells from blood. The CDR3 reads CASSQASGGLSSYNEQFF. The CDR3 DNA follows: TGTGCCAGTAGTCAAGCTAGCGGGGGGCTCTCCTCCTACAATGAGCAGTTCTTC.